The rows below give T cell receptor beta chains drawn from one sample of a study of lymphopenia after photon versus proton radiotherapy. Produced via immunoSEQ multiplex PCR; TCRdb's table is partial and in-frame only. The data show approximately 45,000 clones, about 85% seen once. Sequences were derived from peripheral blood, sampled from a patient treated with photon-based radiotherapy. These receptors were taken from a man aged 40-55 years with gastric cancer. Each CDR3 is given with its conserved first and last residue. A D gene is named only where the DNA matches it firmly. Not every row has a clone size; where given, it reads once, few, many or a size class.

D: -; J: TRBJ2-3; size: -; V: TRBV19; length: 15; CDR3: CASSDTGTRTDTQYF; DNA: TGTGCCAGTAGTGATACAGGGACTCGCACAGATACGCAGTATTTT
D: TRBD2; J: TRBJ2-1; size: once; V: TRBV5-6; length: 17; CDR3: CASSPPPLAGGISEQFF; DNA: TGTGCCAGCAGCCCACCTCCCCTAGCGGGGGGGATTAGTGAGCAGTTCTTC
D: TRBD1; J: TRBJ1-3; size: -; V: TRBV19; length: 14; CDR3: CASQQGNSGNTIYF; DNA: TGTGCCAGTCAACAGGGGAACTCTGGAAACACCATATATTTT
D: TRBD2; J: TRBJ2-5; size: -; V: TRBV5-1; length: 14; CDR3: CASSLIGGGETQYF; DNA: TGCGCCAGCAGCTTGATTGGCGGGGGAGAGACCCAGTACTTC
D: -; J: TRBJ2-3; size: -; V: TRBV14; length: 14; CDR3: CASSQASGADTQYF; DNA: TGTGCCAGCAGCCAAGCTTCAGGAGCAGATACGCAGTATTTT
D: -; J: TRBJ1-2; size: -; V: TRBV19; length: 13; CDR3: CASSTPGGYGYTF; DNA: TGTGCCAGTAGTACCCCCGGCGGCTATGGCTACACCTTC
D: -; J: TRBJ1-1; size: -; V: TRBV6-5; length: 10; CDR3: CEGSDTEAFF; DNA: TGTGAGGGGTCGGACACTGAAGCTTTCTTT
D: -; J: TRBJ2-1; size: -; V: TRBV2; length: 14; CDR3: CASSGQGGYNEQFF; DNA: TGTGCCAGCAGTGGCCAGGGGGGCTACAATGAGCAGTTCTTC
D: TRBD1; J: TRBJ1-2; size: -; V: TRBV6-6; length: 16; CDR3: CASSLDRGGGGYGYTF; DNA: TGTGCCAGCAGTTTGGACAGGGGGGGAGGGGGCTATGGCTACACCTTC
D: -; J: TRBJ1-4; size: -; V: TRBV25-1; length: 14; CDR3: CASSESWANEKLFF; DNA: TGTGCCAGCAGCGAGTCTTGGGCTAATGAAAAACTGTTTTTT
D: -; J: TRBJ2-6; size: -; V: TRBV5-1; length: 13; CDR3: CASSHSGANVLTF; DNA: TGCGCCAGCAGCCACTCTGGGGCCAACGTCCTGACTTTC
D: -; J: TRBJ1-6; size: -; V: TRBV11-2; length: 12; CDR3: CASSSNNSPLHF; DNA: TGTGCCAGCAGCTCTAACAATTCACCCCTCCACTTT
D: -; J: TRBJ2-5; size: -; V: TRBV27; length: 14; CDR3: CASSSSGQQETQYF; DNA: TGTGCCAGCAGCTCGTCTGGACAACAAGAGACCCAGTACTTC
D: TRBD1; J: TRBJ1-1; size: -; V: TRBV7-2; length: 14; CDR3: CASSLSGQGTEAFF; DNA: TGTGCCAGCAGCTTATCGGGACAGGGCACTGAAGCTTTCTTT
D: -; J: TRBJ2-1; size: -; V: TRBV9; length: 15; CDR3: CASSDPGRTYNEQFF; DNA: TGTGCCAGCAGCGATCCGGGACGGACCTACAATGAGCAGTTCTTC
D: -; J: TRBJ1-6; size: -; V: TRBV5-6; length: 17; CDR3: CASSLISLGPHNSPLHF; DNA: TGTGCCAGCAGCTTAATATCTTTAGGGCCCCATAATTCACCCCTCCACTTT
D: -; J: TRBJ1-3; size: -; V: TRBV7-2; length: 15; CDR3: CASSQDRYSGNTIYF; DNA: TGTGCCAGCAGCCAAGACAGGTACTCTGGAAACACCATATATTTT
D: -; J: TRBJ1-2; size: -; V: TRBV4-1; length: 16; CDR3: CASSQDPNRLGYGYTF; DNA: TGCGCCAGCAGCCAAGATCCGAACAGGTTGGGCTATGGCTACACCTTC
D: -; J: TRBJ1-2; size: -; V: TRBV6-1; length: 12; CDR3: CATWTPDIGYTF; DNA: TGTGCGACATGGACTCCGGACATTGGCTACACCTTC
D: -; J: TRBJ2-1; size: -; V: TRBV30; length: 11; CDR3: CAWSVAHEQFF; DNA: TGTGCCTGGAGTGTAGCCCATGAGCAGTTCTTC
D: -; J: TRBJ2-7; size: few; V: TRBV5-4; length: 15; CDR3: CASSVGGRSVYEQYF; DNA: TGTGCCAGCAGCGTGGGGGGCAGGAGCGTCTACGAGCAGTACTTC
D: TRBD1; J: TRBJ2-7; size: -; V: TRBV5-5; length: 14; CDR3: CASSRDRPTYEQYF; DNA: TGTGCCAGCAGCCGGGACAGGCCGACCTACGAGCAGTACTTC
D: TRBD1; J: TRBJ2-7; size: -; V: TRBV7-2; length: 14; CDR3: CASSYGQGHYEQYF; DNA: TGTGCCAGCAGCTACGGACAGGGGCACTACGAGCAGTACTTC
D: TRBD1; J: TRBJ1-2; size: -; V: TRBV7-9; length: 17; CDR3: CASSWIPGQGVNYGYTF; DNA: TGTGCCAGCAGTTGGATTCCGGGACAGGGGGTGAACTATGGCTACACCTTC
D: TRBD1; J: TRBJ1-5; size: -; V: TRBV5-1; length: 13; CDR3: CASSPGQGQPQHF; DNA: TGCGCCAGCAGCCCGGGACAGGGGCAGCCCCAGCATTTT
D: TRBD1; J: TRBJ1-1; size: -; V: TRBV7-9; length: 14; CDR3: CASSMGQVNTEAFF; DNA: TGTGCCAGCAGCATGGGACAGGTGAACACTGAAGCTTTCTTT
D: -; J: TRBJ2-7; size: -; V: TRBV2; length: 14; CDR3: CASSTGTGTYEQYF; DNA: TGTGCCAGCAGTACCGGGACTGGGACCTACGAGCAGTACTTC
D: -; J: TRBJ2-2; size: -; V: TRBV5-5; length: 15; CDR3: CASSPPDRNTGELFF; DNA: TGTGCCAGCAGCCCCCCCGACAGGAACACCGGGGAGCTGTTTTTT
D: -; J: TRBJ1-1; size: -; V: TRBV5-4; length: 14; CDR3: CASSKKGRDTEAFF; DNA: TGTGCCAGCAGCAAAAAGGGTCGGGACACTGAAGCTTTCTTT
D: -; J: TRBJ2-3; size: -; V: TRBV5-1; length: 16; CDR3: CASSLSGVASTDTQYF; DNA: TGCGCCAGCAGCTTGTCGGGGGTAGCGAGCACAGATACGCAGTATTTT
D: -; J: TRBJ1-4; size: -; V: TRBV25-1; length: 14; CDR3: CASSDQPLGEKLFF; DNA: TGTGCCAGCAGTGACCAGCCCCTGGGAGAAAAACTGTTTTTT
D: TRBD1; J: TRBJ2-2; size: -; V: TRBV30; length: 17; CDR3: CAPKGNRGIPNTGELFF; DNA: TGTGCCCCTAAAGGTAACAGGGGGATTCCGAACACCGGGGAGCTGTTTTTT
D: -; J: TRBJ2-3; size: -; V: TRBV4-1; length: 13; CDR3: CASRGRATDTQYF; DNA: TGCGCCAGCAGGGGAAGGGCCACAGATACGCAGTATTTT
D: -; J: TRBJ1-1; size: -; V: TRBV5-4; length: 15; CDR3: CASSLAIAQGTEAFF; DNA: TGTGCCAGCAGCTTGGCCATCGCCCAGGGGACTGAAGCTTTCTTT
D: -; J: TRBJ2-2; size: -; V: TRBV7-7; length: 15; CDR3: CASSPSSGRTGELFF; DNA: TGTGCCAGCAGCCCTAGTTCAGGAAGGACCGGGGAGCTGTTTTTT
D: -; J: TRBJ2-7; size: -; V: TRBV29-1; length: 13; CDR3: CSVETGKPYEQYF; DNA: TGCAGCGTCGAAACAGGGAAACCCTACGAGCAGTACTTC
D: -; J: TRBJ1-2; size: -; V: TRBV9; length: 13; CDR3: CASSPGSVYGYTF; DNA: TGTGCCAGCAGCCCGGGGTCGGTCTATGGCTACACCTTC
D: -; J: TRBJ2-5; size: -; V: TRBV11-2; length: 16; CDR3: CASSLGWGLPEVPQYF; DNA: TGTGCCAGCAGCTTAGGATGGGGACTCCCAGAAGTCCCCCAGTACTTC
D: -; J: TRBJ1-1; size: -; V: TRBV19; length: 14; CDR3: CASSIRSTNTEAFF; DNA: TGTGCCAGTAGTATCCGGAGCACCAACACTGAAGCTTTCTTT
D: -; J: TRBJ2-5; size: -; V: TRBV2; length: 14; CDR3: CASSTGQPGETQYF; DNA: TGTGCCAGCAGTACCGGACAGCCTGGGGAGACCCAGTACTTC
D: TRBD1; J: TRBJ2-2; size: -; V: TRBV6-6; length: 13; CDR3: CASRGQGTGELFF; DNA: TGTGCCAGCAGGGGACAGGGGACCGGGGAGCTGTTTTTT
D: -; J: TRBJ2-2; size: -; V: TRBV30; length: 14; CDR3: CAWALDSNTGELFF; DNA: TGTGCCTGGGCTCTGGACAGCAACACCGGGGAGCTGTTTTTT
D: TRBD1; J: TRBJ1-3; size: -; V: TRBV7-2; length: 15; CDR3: CASSRRQGPGNTIYF; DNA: TGTGCCAGCAGCAGACGACAGGGACCCGGAAACACCATATATTTT
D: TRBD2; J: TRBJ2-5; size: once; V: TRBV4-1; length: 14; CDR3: CASSHGLASETQYF; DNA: TGCGCCAGCAGCCACGGACTAGCCTCCGAGACCCAGTACTTC
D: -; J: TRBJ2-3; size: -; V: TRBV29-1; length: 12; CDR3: CSEKDYTDTQYF; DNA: TGCAGCGAAAAGGACTACACAGATACGCAGTATTTT
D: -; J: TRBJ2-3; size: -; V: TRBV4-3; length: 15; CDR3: CASSQDQTLRNTQYF; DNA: TGCGCCAGCAGCCAAGATCAGACGCTGCGGAATACGCAGTATTTT
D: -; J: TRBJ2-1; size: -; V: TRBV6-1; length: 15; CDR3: CASSEPGRRFNEQFF; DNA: TGTGCCAGCAGTGAACCGGGACGGAGATTCAATGAGCAGTTCTTC
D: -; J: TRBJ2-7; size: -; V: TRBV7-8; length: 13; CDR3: CASSLASWYEQYF; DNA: TGTGCCAGCAGCTTAGCTAGCTGGTACGAGCAGTACTTC
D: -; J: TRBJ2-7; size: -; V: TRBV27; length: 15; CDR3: CASSLVTGSSYEQYF; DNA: TGTGCCAGCAGTTTAGTAACGGGGAGCTCCTACGAGCAGTACTTC
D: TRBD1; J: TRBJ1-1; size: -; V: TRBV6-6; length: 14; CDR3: CASSYRGLREGAFF; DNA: TGTGCCAGCAGTTACAGGGGGCTGCGGGAAGGAGCTTTCTTT
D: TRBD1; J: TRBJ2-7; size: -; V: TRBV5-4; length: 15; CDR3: CASSTGQALTYEQYF; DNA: TGTGCCAGCAGCACAGGACAGGCCTTAACCTACGAGCAGTACTTC
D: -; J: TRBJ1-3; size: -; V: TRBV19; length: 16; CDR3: CASSIASTPSGNTIYF; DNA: TGTGCCAGTAGTATCGCTTCGACCCCATCTGGAAACACCATATATTTT
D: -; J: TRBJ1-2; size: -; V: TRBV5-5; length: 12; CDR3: CASSLVQGGYTF; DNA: TGTGCCAGCAGCTTAGTCCAGGGGGGCTACACCTTC
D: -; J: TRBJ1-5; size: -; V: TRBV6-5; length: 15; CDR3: CASSYSQYSNQPQHF; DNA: TGTGCCAGCAGTTACTCCCAGTATAGCAATCAGCCCCAGCATTTT